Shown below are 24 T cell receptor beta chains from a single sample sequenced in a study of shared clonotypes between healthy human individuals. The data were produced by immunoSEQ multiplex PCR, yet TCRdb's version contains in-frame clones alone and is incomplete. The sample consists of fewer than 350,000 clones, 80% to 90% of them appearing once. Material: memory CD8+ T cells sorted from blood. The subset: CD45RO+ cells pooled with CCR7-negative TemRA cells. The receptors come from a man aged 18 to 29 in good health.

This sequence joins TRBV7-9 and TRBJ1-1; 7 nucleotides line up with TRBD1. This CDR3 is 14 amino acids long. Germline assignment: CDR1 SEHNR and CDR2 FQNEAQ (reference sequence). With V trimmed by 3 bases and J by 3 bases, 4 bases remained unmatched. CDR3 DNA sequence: TGTGCCAGCAGCTTCTTACAGGGGTACACTGAAGCTTTCTTT. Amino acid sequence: CASSFLQGYTEAFF.

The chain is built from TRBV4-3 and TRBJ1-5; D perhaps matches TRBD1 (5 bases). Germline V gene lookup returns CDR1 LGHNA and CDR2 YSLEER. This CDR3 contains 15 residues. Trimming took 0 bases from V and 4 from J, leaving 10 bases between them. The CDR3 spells CASSQDPGPNQPQHF. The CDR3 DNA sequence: TGCGCCAGCAGCCAAGATCCAGGGCCTAATCAGCCCCAGCATTTT.

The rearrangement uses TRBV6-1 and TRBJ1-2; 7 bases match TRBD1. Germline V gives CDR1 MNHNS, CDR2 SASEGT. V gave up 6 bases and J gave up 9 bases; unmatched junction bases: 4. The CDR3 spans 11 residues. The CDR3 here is CASRGQARYTF. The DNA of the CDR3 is TGTGCCAGCAGAGGACAGGCTCGCTACACCTTC.

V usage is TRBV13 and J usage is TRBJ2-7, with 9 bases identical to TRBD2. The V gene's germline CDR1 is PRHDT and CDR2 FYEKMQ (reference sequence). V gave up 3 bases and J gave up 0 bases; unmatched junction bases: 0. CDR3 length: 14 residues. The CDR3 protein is CASSFSGGSYEQYF. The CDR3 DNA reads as TGTGCCAGCAGCTTTAGCGGGGGCTCCTACGAGCAGTACTTC.

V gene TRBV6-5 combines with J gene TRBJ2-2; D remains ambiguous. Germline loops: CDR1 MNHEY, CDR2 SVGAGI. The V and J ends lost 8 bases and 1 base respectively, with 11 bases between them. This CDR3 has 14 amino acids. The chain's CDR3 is CASGFLGNTGELFF. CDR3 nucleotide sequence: TGTGCCAGCGGCTTCCTGGGGAACACCGGGGAGCTGTTTTTT.

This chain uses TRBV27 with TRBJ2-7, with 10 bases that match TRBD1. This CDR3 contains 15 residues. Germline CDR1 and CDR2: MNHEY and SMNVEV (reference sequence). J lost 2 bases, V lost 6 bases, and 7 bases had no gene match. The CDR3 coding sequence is TGTGCCAGCAGACTCGGGACAGGGGCGGCCTACGAGCAGTACTTC. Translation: CASRLGTGAAYEQYF.

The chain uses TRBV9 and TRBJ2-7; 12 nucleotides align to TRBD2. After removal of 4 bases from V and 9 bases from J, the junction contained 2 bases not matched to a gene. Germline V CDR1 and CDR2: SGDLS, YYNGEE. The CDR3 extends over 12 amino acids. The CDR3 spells CASSTTSGRQYF. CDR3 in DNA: TGTGCCAGCAGCACGACTAGCGGGAGGCAGTACTTC.

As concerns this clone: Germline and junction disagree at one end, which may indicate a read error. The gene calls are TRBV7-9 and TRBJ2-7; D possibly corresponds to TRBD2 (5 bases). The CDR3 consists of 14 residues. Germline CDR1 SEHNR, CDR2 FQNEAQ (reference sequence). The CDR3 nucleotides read TGTGCCAGCAGCCTAGCTAGCCATGCCTACGAGCAGTACTTC. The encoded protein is CASSLASHAYEQYF. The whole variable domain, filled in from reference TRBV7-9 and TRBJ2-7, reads DTGVSQNPRHKITKRGQNVTFRCDPISEHNRLYWYRQTLGQGPEFLTYFQNEAQLEKSRLLSDRFSAERPKGSFSTLEIQRTEQGDSAMYLCASSLASHAYEQYFGPGTRLTVT.

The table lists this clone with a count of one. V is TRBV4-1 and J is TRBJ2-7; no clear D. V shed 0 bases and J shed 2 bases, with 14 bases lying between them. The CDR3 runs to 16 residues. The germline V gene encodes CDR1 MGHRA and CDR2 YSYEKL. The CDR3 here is CASSQDRGVGTYEQYF. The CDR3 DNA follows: TGCGCCAGCAGCCAAGATCGAGGAGTGGGAACCTACGAGCAGTACTTC.

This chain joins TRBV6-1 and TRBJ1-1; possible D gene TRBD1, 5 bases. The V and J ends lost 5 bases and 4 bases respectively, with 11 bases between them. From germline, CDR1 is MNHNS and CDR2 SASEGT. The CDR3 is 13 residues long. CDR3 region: CASSLGRGTEAFF. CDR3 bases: TGTGCCAGCAGTCTGGGAAGGGGCACTGAAGCTTTCTTT.

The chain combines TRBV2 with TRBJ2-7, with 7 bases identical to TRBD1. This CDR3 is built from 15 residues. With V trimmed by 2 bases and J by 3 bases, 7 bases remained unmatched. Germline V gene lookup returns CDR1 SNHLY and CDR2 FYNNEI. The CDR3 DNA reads TGTGCCAGCAGTGAATTTCCGGGACAGAACTACGAGCAGTACTTC. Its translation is CASSEFPGQNYEQYF.

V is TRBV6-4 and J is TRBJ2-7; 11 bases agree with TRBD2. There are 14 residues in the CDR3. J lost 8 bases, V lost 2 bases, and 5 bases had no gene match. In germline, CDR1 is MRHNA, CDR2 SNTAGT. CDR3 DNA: TGTGCCAGCAGTGACCCTAGCGGGAGGATAAAGCAGTACTTC. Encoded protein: CASSDPSGRIKQYF.

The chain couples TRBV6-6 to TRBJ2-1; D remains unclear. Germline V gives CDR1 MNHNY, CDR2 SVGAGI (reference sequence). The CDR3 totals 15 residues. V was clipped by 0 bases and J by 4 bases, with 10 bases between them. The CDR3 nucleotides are TGTGCCAGCAGTTACTCGAGCCAGGATTACAATGAGCAGTTCTTC. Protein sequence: CASSYSSQDYNEQFF.

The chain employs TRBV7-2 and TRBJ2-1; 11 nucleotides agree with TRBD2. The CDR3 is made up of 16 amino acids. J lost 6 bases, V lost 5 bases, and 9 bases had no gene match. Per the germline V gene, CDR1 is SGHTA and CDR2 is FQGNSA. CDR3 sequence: CASSTLTGTSGNEQFF. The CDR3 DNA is TGTGCCAGCAGCACATTGACCGGGACTAGCGGCAATGAGCAGTTCTTC.

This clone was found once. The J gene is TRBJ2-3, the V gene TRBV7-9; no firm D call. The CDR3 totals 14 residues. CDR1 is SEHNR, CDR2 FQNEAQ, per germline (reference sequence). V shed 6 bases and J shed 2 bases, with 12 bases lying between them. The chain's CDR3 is CASRKAVHTDTQYF. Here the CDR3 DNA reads TGTGCCAGCAGAAAGGCCGTCCACACAGATACGCAGTATTTT.

The CDR3 DNA reads TGTGCCAGCAGCTTCCTGGGACCCGGCCTAGGGACCCAGTACTTC. Its translation: CASSFLGPGLGTQYF. The gene calls are TRBV5-8 and TRBJ2-5, with D perhaps assigned TRBD1 or TRBD2 (5 bases each). CDR1 and CDR2 from the germline V gene are SGHTS and YDEGEE. The CDR3 has 15 residues. Trimming took 2 bases from V and 7 from J, leaving 18 bases between them.

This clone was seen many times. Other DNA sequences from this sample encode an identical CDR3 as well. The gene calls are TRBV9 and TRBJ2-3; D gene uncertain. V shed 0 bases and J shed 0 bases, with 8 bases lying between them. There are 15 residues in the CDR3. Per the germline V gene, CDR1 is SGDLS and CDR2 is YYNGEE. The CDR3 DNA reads TGTGCCAGCAGCGTAGCGGTAGATAGCACAGATACGCAGTATTTT. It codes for CASSVAVDSTDTQYF.

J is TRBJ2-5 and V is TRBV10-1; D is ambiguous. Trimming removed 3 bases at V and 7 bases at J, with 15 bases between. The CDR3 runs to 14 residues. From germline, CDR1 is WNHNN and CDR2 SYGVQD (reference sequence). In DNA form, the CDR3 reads TGCGCCAGCAGTGACTACAGATCGGATGGGACCCAGTACTTC. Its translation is CASSDYRSDGTQYF.

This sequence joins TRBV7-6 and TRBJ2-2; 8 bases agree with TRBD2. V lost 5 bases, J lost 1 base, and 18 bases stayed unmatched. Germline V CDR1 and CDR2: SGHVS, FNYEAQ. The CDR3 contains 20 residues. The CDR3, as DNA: TGTGCCAGCAGCCCCGAGGGGGAACCCTGGCTAGCGGGGAACACCGGGGAGCTGTTTTTT. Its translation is CASSPEGEPWLAGNTGELFF.

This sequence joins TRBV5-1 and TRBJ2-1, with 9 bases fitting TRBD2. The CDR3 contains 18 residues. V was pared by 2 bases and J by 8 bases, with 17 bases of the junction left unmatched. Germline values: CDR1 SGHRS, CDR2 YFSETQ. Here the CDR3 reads CASSLTRLAERGYDEQFF. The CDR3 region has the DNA TGCGCCAGCAGCTTAACCCGACTAGCGGAACGGGGGTACGATGAGCAGTTCTTC.

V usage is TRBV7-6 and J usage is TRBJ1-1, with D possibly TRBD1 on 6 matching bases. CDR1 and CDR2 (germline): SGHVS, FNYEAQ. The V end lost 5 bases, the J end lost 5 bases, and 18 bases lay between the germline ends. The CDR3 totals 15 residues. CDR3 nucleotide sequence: TGTGCCAGCAGCGTCTTCCGGGGGCTAGGTACTGAAGCTTTCTTT. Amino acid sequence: CASSVFRGLGTEAFF.

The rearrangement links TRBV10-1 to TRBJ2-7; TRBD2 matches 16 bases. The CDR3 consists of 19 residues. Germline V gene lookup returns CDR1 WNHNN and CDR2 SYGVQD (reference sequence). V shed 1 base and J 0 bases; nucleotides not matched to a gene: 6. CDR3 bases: TGCGCCAGCAGTGAGTTCGAGGGACTAGCGGGAGGGGGCTCCTACGAGCAGTACTTC. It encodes CASSEFEGLAGGGSYEQYF.

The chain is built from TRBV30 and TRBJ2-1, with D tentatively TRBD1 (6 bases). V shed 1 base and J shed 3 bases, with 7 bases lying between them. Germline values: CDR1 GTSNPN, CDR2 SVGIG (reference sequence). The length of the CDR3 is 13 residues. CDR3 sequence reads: CAWSGTDYNEQFF. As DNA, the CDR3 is TGTGCCTGGAGTGGGACAGACTACAATGAGCAGTTCTTC. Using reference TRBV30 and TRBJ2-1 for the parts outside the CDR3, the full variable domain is SQTIHQWPATLVQPVGSPLSLECTVEGTSNPNLYWYRQAAGRGLQLLFYSVGIGQISSEVPQNLSASRPQDRQFILSSKKLLLSDSGFYLCAWSGTDYNEQFFGPGTRLTVL.

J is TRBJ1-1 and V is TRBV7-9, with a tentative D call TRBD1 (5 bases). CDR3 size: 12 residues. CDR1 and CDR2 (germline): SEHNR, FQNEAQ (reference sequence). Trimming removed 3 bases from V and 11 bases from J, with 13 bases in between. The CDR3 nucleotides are TGTGCCAGCAGCTTGGGGGATGTACCGGCTTTCTTT. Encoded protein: CASSLGDVPAFF.